The 5 T cell receptor beta chains presented below share a single source sample, sequenced in a study of blood T cell repertoires in COVID-19. Some clones are missing from TCRdb's copy, which holds only in-frame ones; the method was immunoSEQ multiplex PCR. This sample has approximately 26,000 clones, with roughly 85% found just once. The sample was peripheral blood. These receptors all come from a human donor in a cohort sampled during active COVID-19.

V gene TRBV29-1 combines with J gene TRBJ2-3; D might be TRBD1 (5 bases). The V and J ends lost 3 bases and 2 bases respectively, with 18 bases between them. Germline V gives CDR1 SQVTM, CDR2 ANQGSEA. The CDR3 has 16 amino acids. CDR3 sequence (DNA): TGCAGCGTTGAGGAAGGGGTGGTTTCTTACACAGATACGCAGTATTTT. Translating gives CSVEEGVVSYTDTQYF.

This clone has just one count. The genes are TRBV27 and TRBJ2-1; TRBD1 is a possible D gene (5 bases). Germline CDR1 is MNHEY and CDR2 is SMNVEV (reference sequence). Trimming removed 5 bases from V and 6 bases from J, with 11 bases in between. The CDR3 loop spans 13 amino acids. This CDR3 is CASSQGGANEQFF. The CDR3 nucleotides are TGTGCCAGCAGTCAGGGTGGGGCCAATGAGCAGTTCTTC.

The chain uses TRBV7-8 and TRBJ1-4; D is unresolved. The ends were cut back, 7 bases at V and 4 bases at J, with 22 bases in the middle. Germline CDR1 is SGHVS and CDR2 is FQNEAQ. The CDR3 is 17 residues long. The chain's CDR3 is CASTLRSAASGNEKLFF. For the CDR3, the DNA is TGTGCCAGCACCCTAAGATCTGCGGCCAGCGGTAATGAAAAACTGTTTTTT.

This clone was observed a few times. The chain combines TRBV24-1 with TRBJ2-7; D is unclear. V lost 3 bases and J lost 6, with 11 bases in between. The CDR3 is 13 residues long. Germline CDR1 and CDR2: KGHDR and SFDVKD. The CDR3 sequence is CATSDEVVGEQYF. DNA for the CDR3: TGTGCCACCAGTGATGAGGTGGTGGGCGAGCAGTACTTC.

The gene calls are TRBV21-1 and TRBJ2-1; TRBD1 was called by the table and not checked on the DNA. TRBV21-1 is recorded as a pseudogene. The CDR3 consists of 15 residues. In DNA form, the CDR3 reads TGTGCCAGCAGCAAAGGACCAGGGGGTCGCAATGAGCAGTTCTTC. It yields the protein CASSKGPGGRNEQFF.